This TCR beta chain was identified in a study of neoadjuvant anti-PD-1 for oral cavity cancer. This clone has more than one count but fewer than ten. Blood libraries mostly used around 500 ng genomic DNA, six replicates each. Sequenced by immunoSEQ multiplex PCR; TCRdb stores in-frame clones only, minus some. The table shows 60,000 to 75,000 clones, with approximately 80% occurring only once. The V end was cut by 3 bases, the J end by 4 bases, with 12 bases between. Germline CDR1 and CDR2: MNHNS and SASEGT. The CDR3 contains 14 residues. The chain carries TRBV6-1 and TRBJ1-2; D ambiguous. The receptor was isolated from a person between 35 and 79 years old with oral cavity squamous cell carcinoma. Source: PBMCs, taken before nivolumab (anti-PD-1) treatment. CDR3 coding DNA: TGTGCCAGCAGTGAGGTTGCAGGCCTCTATGGCTACACCTTC. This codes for CASSEVAGLYGYTF.